The 31 T cell receptor beta chains below all came from one sample that was sequenced in a study of graft-versus-host responses after intestinal transplantation. Clones were sequenced by immunoSEQ multiplex PCR, and TCRdb holds only the in-frame ones, with some missing. The profile shows about 12,000 clones, 80% to 90% of them singletons. Specimen: PBMCs, collected about 130 days after transplant. The receptors here all came from a human patient who received an intestinal transplant, so some T cells may come from the graft donor.

The CDR3 spells CASSPTTGPGANYGYTF. The CDR3 DNA reads TGTGCCAGCTCCCCAACGACAGGCCCTGGAGCTAACTATGGCTACACCTTC. The chain is built from TRBV18 and TRBJ1-2, with D perhaps TRBD1 (6 bases). CDR3 length equals 17 residues. V was pared by 6 bases and J by 0 bases, with 20 bases between. Germline V gene data show CDR1 as KGHSH and CDR2 as LQKENI.

This sequence joins TRBV19 and TRBJ1-1, with a possible D match to TRBD1 (5 bases). The CDR3 has 14 amino acids. V was clipped by 6 bases and J by 5 bases, with 16 bases between them. CDR1 is LNHDA and CDR2 is SQIVND in the germline V gene (reference sequence). CDR3 nucleotide sequence: TGTGCCAGTAGCGGGGCCAGGGCGGGGACTGAAGCTTTCTTT. Its translation: CASSGARAGTEAFF.

The chain couples TRBV5-5 to TRBJ2-2, with D uncertain. Trimming took off 1 base at V and 4 bases at J, with 8 bases between the two ends. This CDR3 contains 14 residues. CDR1 is SGHKS and CDR2 is YYEKEE in the germline V gene (reference sequence). CDR3: CASSLHGVTGELFF. The CDR3 nucleotides are TGTGCCAGCAGCTTGCATGGGGTCACCGGGGAGCTGTTTTTT.

V and J are TRBV30 and TRBJ1-2; D remains ambiguous. Deletions cut 2 bases from V and 1 base from J, with 8 bases between. CDR1 and CDR2 from the germline V gene are GTSNPN and SVGIG (reference sequence). The length of the CDR3 is 13 residues. DNA of the CDR3: TGTGCCTGGAGTCTCAGACTTAACTATGGCTACACCTTC. This codes for CAWSLRLNYGYTF.

A remark on this clone: Because the CDR3's place on the DNA is in doubt, the DNA is left out and the CDR3 is given as listed by TCRdb. The CDR3 is CASSYSISGPGEQYF. V is TRBV6-5 and J is TRBJ2-7. Germline V gene data show CDR1 as MNHEY and CDR2 as SVGAGI. The CDR3 is made up of 15 amino acids, end residues included.

This sequence joins TRBV29-1 and TRBJ2-2; no clear D. The CDR3 is 13 residues long. From germline, CDR1 is SQVTM and CDR2 ANQGSEA. The V end was cut by 4 bases, the J end by 3 bases, with 9 bases between. CDR3 coding DNA: TGCAGCGTTGTAAACCTCGACACCGGGGAGCTGTTTTTT. Amino acids: CSVVNLDTGELFF.

The chain employs TRBV18 and TRBJ2-2, with a tentative D call TRBD1 (6 bases). CDR1 is KGHSH and CDR2 is LQKENI in the germline V gene. Trimming stripped 5 bases from V and 2 bases from J, with 9 bases between. CDR3 length: 14 residues. The CDR3 DNA reads as TGTGCCAGCTCAAGGGACACCAACACCGGGGAGCTGTTTTTT. It encodes CASSRDTNTGELFF. Combining the CDR3 with reference TRBV18 and TRBJ2-2 gives the whole variable domain NAGVMQNPRHLVRRRGQEARLRCSPMKGHSHVYWYRQLPEEGLKFMVYLQKENIIDESGMPKERFSAEFPKEGPSILRIQQVVRGDSAAYFCASSRDTNTGELFFGEGSRLTVL.

This clone was counted between two and nine times. This chain links TRBV6-5 with TRBJ2-1, with 7 nucleotides matching TRBD2. The CDR3 runs 13 residues. Germline loops: CDR1 MNHEY, CDR2 SVGAGI. V was pared by 6 bases and J by 8 bases, with 7 bases of the junction left unmatched. For the CDR3, the DNA is TGTGCCAGCAGGGGGGACTACATGGATGAGCAGTTCTTC. Its translation: CASRGDYMDEQFF.

This clone was counted once. This chain links TRBV4-2 with TRBJ2-7, with 9 bases matching TRBD2. Germline CDR1 LGHNA, CDR2 YNFKEQ. The CDR3 runs 18 residues. The ends lost 0 bases at V and 4 bases at J; junction bases unmatched: 13. Here the CDR3 reads CASSQDRTIGTSFYEQYF. DNA for the CDR3: TGTGCCAGCAGCCAAGACAGGACAATCGGGACTAGCTTTTACGAGCAGTACTTC.

In its sample, this clone was seen a few times. The chain is built from TRBV6-6 and TRBJ2-7, with 9 bases fitting TRBD1. Germline CDR1 is MNHNY and CDR2 is SVGAGI (reference sequence). This CDR3 is built from 14 residues. The trim removed 0 bases at V and 3 bases at J, leaving 0 bases unmatched. The CDR3 DNA reads as TGTGCCAGCAGTTACTCGACAGGGGGCTACGAGCAGTACTTC. Its protein is CASSYSTGGYEQYF.

By share, this clone counts as large. The chain joins TRBV6-4 to TRBJ2-1, with 7 bases that match TRBD1. The germline CDR1 and CDR2 sequences are MRHNA and SNTAGT. The CDR3 is 13 residues long. V was pared by 2 bases and J by 5 bases, with 0 bases of the junction left unmatched. DNA of the CDR3: TGTGCCAGCAGTGACAGGGGGCACAATGAGCAGTTCTTC. It codes for CASSDRGHNEQFF.

Comment on this clone: Germline and junction disagree at one end, which may indicate a read error. The J gene is TRBJ2-5, the V gene TRBV7-7, with D perhaps matching TRBD2 (6 bases). The germline gives CDR1 SSHAT, CDR2 FNYEAQ (reference sequence). CDR3 length: 14 amino acids. CDR3 sequence (DNA): TGTGCTAGCAGCTTAGCCGGGAGAGGAGAGACCCAGTACTTC. Its translation is CASSLAGRGETQYF.

The chain has TRBV7-6 and TRBJ2-1; tentatively, D is TRBD1 or TRBD2 (5 bases each). V lost 4 bases and J 0 bases, leaving 16 bases between the germline ends. Germline V gene lookup returns CDR1 SGHVS and CDR2 FNYEAQ. The length of the CDR3 is 17 residues. The CDR3 nucleotides are TGTGCCAGCAGCTACATTCGTGGGGGAAGCTCCTACAATGAGCAGTTCTTC. Its translation is CASSYIRGGSSYNEQFF. Looking up the rest from reference TRBV7-6 and TRBJ2-1 gives the full variable domain: GAGVSQSPRYKVTKRGQDVALRCDPISGHVSLYWYRQALGQGPEFLTYFNYEAQQDKSGLPNDRFSAERPEGSISTLTIQRTEQRDSAMYRCASSYIRGGSSYNEQFFGPGTRLTVL.

The V and J genes are TRBV4-1 and TRBJ1-3; 10 bases are a match to TRBD1. V lost 5 bases, J lost 4 bases, and 5 bases stayed unmatched. Germline CDR1 is MGHRA and CDR2 is YSYEKL. This CDR3 is 15 amino acids long. The CDR3 coding sequence is TGCGCCAGCAGCTACGACAGGGGGCCCGGAAACACCATATATTTT. It specifies CASSYDRGPGNTIYF.

This clone was picked up one time. At one of its ends the junction is not consistent with the germline gene, which may arise from a read error. The rearrangement uses TRBV11-2 and TRBJ2-1; D gene ambiguous. The CDR3 extends over 14 amino acids. Germline CDR1 is SGHAT and CDR2 is FQNNGV. In DNA form, the CDR3 reads TGTGCCGGCAGCCCTGGTAGTGAACTGGATGAGCAGTTCTTC. Amino acid sequence: CAGSPGSELDEQFF.

The CDR3 protein is CASSLGGPEQYF. The DNA of the CDR3 is TGTGCCAGCAGCTTGGGAGGGCCCGAGCAGTACTTC. This rearrangement joins TRBV5-4 to TRBJ2-7; a possible D gene is TRBD2 (5 bases). Germline values: CDR1 SGHNT, CDR2 YYREEE (reference sequence). V was cut by 0 bases and J by 6 bases, with 7 bases left in between. The CDR3 sequence is 12 residues long.

The genes are TRBV9 and TRBJ2-1, with 10 bases that match TRBD2. The V and J ends lost 0 bases and 1 base, in that order; junction bases with no gene match: 7. The CDR3 spans 18 residues. Germline V gives CDR1 SGDLS, CDR2 YYNGEE. CDR3 in amino acids: CASSVGLAGVISYNEQFF. The CDR3 nucleotides read TGTGCCAGCAGCGTAGGTCTAGCGGGAGTGATTTCCTACAATGAGCAGTTCTTC.

The chain has TRBV7-9 and TRBJ1-5, with D maybe TRBD1 (5 bases). Germline assignment: CDR1 SEHNR and CDR2 FQNEAQ (reference sequence). V shed 5 bases and J shed 4 bases, with 9 bases lying between them. This CDR3 comprises 13 residues. CDR3 region: CASSVGENQPQHF. In nucleotides, the CDR3 is TGTGCCAGCAGCGTAGGGGAGAATCAGCCCCAGCATTTT.

The V and J genes are TRBV29-1 and TRBJ1-1, with D possibly matching TRBD1 (5 bases). The CDR3 consists of 12 residues. Trimming shortened V by 4 bases and J by 4 bases, and 10 bases separated the two germline ends. Per germline, CDR1 SQVTM and CDR2 ANQGSEA. CDR3 region: CSVGRDSTEAFF. CDR3 nucleotide sequence: TGCAGCGTTGGCAGGGATAGCACTGAAGCTTTCTTT.

The chain is built from TRBV7-8 and TRBJ1-2, with D uncertain. From germline, CDR1 is SGHVS and CDR2 FQNEAQ. V lost 4 bases, J lost 8 bases, and 17 bases lay in between. The CDR3 covers 14 residues. The CDR3 nucleotides read TGTGCCAGCAGCTCCCTTAATTCCCGCAGCGGCTACACCTTC. Its protein product is CASSSLNSRSGYTF.

V gene TRBV14 combines with J gene TRBJ2-7; D is tentatively TRBD1 or TRBD2 (5 bases each). The CDR3 consists of 14 residues. Trimming pared 5 bases from V and 6 bases from J, leaving 17 bases between. CDR1 and CDR2 (germline): SGHDN, FVKESK. CDR3 amino acids: CASSYGQGVGEQYF. The CDR3 DNA is TGTGCCAGCAGCTACGGGCAGGGAGTTGGCGAGCAGTACTTC.

The chain has TRBV29-1 and TRBJ2-2; 7 positions match TRBD2. CDR1 and CDR2 (germline): SQVTM, ANQGSEA. The CDR3 loop spans 13 amino acids. The V and J ends lost 5 bases and 4 bases, in that order; junction bases with no gene match: 4. CDR3 nucleotide sequence: TGCAGCGTTCGACCTAGCGGCACCGGGGAGCTGTTTTTT. This sequence encodes CSVRPSGTGELFF.

This chain links TRBV5-1 with TRBJ2-6; 7 bases agree with TRBD1. With V trimmed by 4 bases and J by 0 bases, 7 bases remained unmatched. The CDR3 length is 17 residues. Germline CDR1 and CDR2: SGHRS and YFSETQ. The CDR3 DNA sequence: TGCGCCAGCAGCCCTCCGGGACAGAGCTCTGGGGCCAACGTCCTGACTTTC. Translation: CASSPPGQSSGANVLTF.

Regarding this clone: This CDR3 is missing its conserved last phenylalanine or tryptophan, likely due to a read error. The limits of the CDR3 on the DNA are not certain, so only TCRdb's listed CDR3 is given. The chain combines TRBV25-1 with TRBJ1-1; the tabulated D call, TRBD1, remains unverified against the DNA. The CDR3 has 13 amino acids, counting both end residues. Looked up from germline, CDR1 is MGHDK and CDR2 is SYGVNS. The CDR3 sequence is CASTPGTDPRHSV.

This sequence joins TRBV6-1 and TRBJ2-1; the match to TRBD2 covers 7 bases. The J segment lost 4 bases and the V segment lost 11 bases, leaving 14 bases of the junction unmatched. The CDR3 runs 15 residues. CDR1 and CDR2 (germline): MNHNS, SASEGT. The CDR3 here is CASQGPRLAYNEQFF. CDR3 coding DNA: TGTGCCTCCCAGGGCCCCCGACTAGCTTACAATGAGCAGTTCTTC.

The chain links TRBV15 to TRBJ2-1, with D unresolved. Germline V lookup: CDR1 LNHNV, CDR2 YYDKDF (reference sequence). CDR3 length: 13 residues. Trimming took 0 bases from V and 7 from J, leaving 7 bases between them. The CDR3 sequence is CATSRDVGNEQFF. The CDR3 coding sequence is TGTGCCACCAGCAGAGATGTGGGAAATGAGCAGTTCTTC.

The chain carries TRBV25-1 and TRBJ2-7; 13 bases line up with TRBD2. From germline, CDR1 is MGHDK and CDR2 SYGVNS. V was pared by 6 bases and J by 5 bases, with 16 bases of the junction left unmatched. The length of the CDR3 is 18 residues. The CDR3 DNA reads TGTGCCAGCAGGCCGGGACTAGCGGGATCCCTTGGAATGGACGAGCAGTACTTC. Protein: CASRPGLAGSLGMDEQYF.

About this clone itself: Other DNA sequences of this sample code for an identical CDR3. The chain links TRBV19 to TRBJ2-3; tentatively, D is TRBD2 (6 bases). V shed 5 bases and J shed 5 bases, with 23 bases lying between them. Germline lookup yields CDR1 LNHDA and CDR2 SQIVND (reference sequence). This CDR3 is 17 amino acids long. In DNA, the CDR3 is TGTGCCAGTAGTGGTGGGATCGGAGGGGAGTATCGAGATACGCAGTATTTT. Amino acid sequence: CASSGGIGGEYRDTQYF.

CDR3 amino acids: CASSPGTAYNEQFF. The CDR3 DNA reads as TGTGCCAGCAGCCCCGGGACAGCGTACAATGAGCAGTTCTTC. This chain uses TRBV5-6 with TRBJ2-1, with TRBD1 matching 7 bases. CDR1 and CDR2 from the germline V gene are SGHDT and YYEEEE. V shed 4 bases and J 4 bases; nucleotides not matched to a gene: 5. The CDR3 sequence is 14 residues long.

This clone is a singleton in its sample. The chain uses TRBV4-1 and TRBJ1-3, with a tentative D call TRBD1 (5 bases). The CDR3 sequence is 16 residues long. Germline assignment: CDR1 MGHRA and CDR2 YSYEKL. Trimming shortened V by 0 bases and J by 0 bases, and 9 bases separated the two germline ends. CDR3 loop: CASSQDKGSSGNTIYF. The CDR3 DNA sequence: TGCGCCAGCAGCCAAGATAAGGGGAGCTCTGGAAACACCATATATTTT.

The CDR3 region is CASSLVDGNQPQHF. The CDR3, as DNA: TGTGCCAGCAGCTTAGTGGACGGCAATCAGCCCCAGCATTTT. This chain links TRBV11-2 with TRBJ1-5; D is uncertain. The CDR3 is made up of 14 amino acids. CDR1 and CDR2 from the germline V gene are SGHAT and FQNNGV. Between the trimmed V and J ends, which lost 1 base and 2 bases, there was a span of 6 bases. The full variable domain, in which reference TRBV11-2 and TRBJ1-5 provide the parts outside the CDR3, is EAGVAQSPRYKIIEKRQSVAFWCNPISGHATLYWYQQILGQGPKLLIQFQNNGVVDDSQLPKDRFSAERLKGVDSTLKIQPAKLEDSAVYLCASSLVDGNQPQHFGDGTRLSIL.